This TCR beta chain was observed in a study of blood T cell repertoires in COVID-19. Background on the study: COVID-19 samples collected from the United States, Italy and Spain covered acute and convalescent phases. From T cells, B-cell-depleted T cells, or PBMCs came the material, which was cDNA or gDNA.

The Seattle patients, enrolled during active infection, were followed longitudinally. Source study methods: Nucleated cell number was recorded as an estimate derived from reference gene primer amplification. Some clones are missing from TCRdb's copy, which holds only in-frame ones; the method was immunoSEQ multiplex PCR. The V and J calls and the clone size are those of that table, but D and trimming were determined from the DNA. The sample yields approximately 290,000 clones, about 80% seen once. The V end was cut by 6 bases, the J end by 4 bases, with 16 bases between. CDR3 length equals 15 residues. CDR1 is LNHDA, CDR2 SQIVND, per germline (reference sequence).

The TCR was taken from a person between 65 and 80 years old with COVID-19, enrolled during active disease. V usage is TRBV19 and J usage is TRBJ2-1; D might be TRBD2 (5 bases). The source material was peripheral blood. In DNA, the CDR3 is TGTGCCAGTAGCCCACCGGAGGATCGGTACAATGAGCAGTTCTTC. Translated: CASSPPEDRYNEQFF.